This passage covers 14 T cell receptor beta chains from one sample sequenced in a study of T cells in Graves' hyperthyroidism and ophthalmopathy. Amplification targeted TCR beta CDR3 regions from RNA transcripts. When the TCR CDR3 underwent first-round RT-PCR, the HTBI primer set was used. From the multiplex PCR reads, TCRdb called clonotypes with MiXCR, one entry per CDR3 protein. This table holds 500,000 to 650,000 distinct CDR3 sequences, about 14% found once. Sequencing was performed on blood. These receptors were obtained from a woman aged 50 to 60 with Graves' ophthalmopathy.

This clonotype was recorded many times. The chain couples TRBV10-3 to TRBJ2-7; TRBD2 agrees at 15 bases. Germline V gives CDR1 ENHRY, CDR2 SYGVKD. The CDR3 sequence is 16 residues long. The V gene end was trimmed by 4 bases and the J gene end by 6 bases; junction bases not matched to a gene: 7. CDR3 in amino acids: CAISGTSGRAGSEQYF. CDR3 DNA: TGTGCCATCAGTGGGACTAGCGGGAGGGCCGGTAGCGAGCAGTACTTC.

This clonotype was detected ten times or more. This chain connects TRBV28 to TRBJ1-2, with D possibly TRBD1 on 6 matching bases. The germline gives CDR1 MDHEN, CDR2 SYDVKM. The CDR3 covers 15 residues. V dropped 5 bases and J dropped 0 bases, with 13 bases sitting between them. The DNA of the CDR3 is TGTGCCAGCAGTCCTCCACAGGGTTCTAACTATGGCTACACCTTC. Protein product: CASSPPQGSNYGYTF.

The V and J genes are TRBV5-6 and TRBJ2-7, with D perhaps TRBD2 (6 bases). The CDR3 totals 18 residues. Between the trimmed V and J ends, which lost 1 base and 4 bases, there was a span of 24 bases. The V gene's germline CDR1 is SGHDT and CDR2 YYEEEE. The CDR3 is CASSLFSPFGGGHYEQYF. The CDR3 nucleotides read TGTGCCAGCAGCTTGTTCAGCCCATTTGGGGGAGGCCATTACGAGCAGTACTTC.

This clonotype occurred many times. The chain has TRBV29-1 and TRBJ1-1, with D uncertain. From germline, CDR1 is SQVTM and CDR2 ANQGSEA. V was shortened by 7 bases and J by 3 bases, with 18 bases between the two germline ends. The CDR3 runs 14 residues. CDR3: CSARGRTTYTEAFF. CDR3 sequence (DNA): TGCAGCGCCAGAGGGAGAACAACATACACTGAAGCTTTCTTT.

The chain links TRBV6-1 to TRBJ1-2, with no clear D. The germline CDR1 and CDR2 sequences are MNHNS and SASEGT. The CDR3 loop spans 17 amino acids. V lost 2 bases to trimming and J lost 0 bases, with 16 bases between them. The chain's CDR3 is CASSEYFEAPTNYGYTF. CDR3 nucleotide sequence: TGTGCCAGCAGTGAATATTTTGAGGCACCTACTAACTATGGCTACACCTTC.

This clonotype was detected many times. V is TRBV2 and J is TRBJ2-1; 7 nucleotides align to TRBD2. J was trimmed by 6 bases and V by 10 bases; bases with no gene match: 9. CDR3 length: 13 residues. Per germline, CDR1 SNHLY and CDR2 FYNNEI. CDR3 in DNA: TGTGCCACCGGGGGACTACCGCTCAATGAGCAGTTCTTC. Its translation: CATGGLPLNEQFF.

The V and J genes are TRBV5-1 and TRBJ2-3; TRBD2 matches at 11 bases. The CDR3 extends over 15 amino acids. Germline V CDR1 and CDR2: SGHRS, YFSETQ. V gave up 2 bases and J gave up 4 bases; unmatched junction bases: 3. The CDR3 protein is CASSFAGLAADTQYF. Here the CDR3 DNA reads TGCGCCAGCAGCTTTGCGGGACTAGCGGCAGATACGCAGTATTTT.

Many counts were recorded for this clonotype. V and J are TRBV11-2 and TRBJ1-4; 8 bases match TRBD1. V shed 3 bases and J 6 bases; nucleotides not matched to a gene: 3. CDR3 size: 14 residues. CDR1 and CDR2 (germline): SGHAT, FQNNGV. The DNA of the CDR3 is TGTGCCAGCAGCTTGGGACAGGAGGATGAAAAACTGTTTTTT. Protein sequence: CASSLGQEDEKLFF. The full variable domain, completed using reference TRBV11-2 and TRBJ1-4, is EAGVAQSPRYKIIEKRQSVAFWCNPISGHATLYWYQQILGQGPKLLIQFQNNGVVDDSQLPKDRFSAERLKGVDSTLKIQPAKLEDSAVYLCASSLGQEDEKLFFGSGTQLSVL.

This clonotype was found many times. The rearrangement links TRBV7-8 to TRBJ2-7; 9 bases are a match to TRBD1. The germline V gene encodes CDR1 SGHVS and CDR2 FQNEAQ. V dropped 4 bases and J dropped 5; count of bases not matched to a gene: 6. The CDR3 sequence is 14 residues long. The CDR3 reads CASSYPDRGDEQYF. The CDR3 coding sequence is TGTGCCAGCAGCTATCCGGACAGGGGTGACGAGCAGTACTTC.

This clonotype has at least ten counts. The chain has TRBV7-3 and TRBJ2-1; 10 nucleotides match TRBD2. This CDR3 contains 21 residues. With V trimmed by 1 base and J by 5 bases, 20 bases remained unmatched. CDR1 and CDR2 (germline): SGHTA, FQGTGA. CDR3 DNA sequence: TGTGCCAGCAGCTTAAAGCCCCACTATAGCGGGAGGCGGGGTTGGGACAATGAGCAGTTCTTC. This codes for CASSLKPHYSGRRGWDNEQFF.

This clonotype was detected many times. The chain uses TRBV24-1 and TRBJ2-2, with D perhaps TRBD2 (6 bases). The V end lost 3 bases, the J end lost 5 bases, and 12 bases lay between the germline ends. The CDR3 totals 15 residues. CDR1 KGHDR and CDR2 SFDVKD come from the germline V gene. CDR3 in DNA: TGTGCCACCAGTGATAGCGGCGCGGGGACCGGGGAGCTGTTTTTT. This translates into CATSDSGAGTGELFF.

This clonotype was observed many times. DNA of the CDR3: TGTGCCAGCAGTTTAAGGGGACACGTCTATGGCTACACCTTC. Translated, it gives CASSLRGHVYGYTF. The V call is TRBV12-3 or TRBV12-4, the J call TRBJ1-2; tentatively, D is TRBD1 (6 bases). The CDR3 runs to 14 residues. V lost 2 bases, J lost 4 bases, and 11 bases lay in between.

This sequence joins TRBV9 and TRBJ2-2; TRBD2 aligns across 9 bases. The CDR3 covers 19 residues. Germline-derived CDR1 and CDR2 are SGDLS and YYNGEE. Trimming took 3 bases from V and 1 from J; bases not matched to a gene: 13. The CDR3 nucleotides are TGTGCCAGCAGCGGCCGACCCTCCCTAGCGGGGAGGAACACCGGGGAGCTGTTTTTT. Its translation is CASSGRPSLAGRNTGELFF.

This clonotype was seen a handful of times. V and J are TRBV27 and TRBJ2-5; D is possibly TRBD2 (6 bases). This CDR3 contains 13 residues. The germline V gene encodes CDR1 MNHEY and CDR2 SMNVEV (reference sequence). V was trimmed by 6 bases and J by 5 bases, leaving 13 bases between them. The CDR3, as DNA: TGTGCCAGCAGGGGGCTGGGAGGTGAGACCCAGTACTTC. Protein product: CASRGLGGETQYF.